This paragraph covers one TCR beta chain sequence. Its antigen is still unknown. Generated by immunoSEQ multiplex PCR, the TCRdb table keeps only in-frame clones and is missing some. Here the sample spans more than 500,000 clones, 95% being singletons. Naive CD8 cells comprised CD45RO-negative, CCR7-positively selected cells, excluding terminally differentiated effector memory CD45RA+ cells. Donors, healthy HIV-negative adults, lacked recent acute infections or vaccinations. The source of the sample is a study of shared clonotypes between healthy human individuals. Study conclusions and caveats: Shared clonotypes: approximately 4.5% naive CD4, 3.5% to 4% naive CD8, about 2.5% memory CD4, under 0.5% memory CD8. Rarefaction showed sorted-subset sequencing was incomplete despite large depth.

Germline V gives CDR1 SGHVS, CDR2 FNYEAQ. V gave up 1 base and J gave up 0 bases, with 16 bases separating them. The CDR3 loop spans 18 amino acids. This chain connects TRBV7-6 to TRBJ1-3; possible D gene TRBD1, 5 bases. This clonotype was obtained from a woman aged 25 to 39 in good health. The sequenced sample consisted of naive CD8+ T cells sorted from blood. The DNA for the CDR3 is TGTGCCAGCAGCTTAGAACTTGGGGACGGGACCTCTGGAAACACCATATATTTT. It yields the protein CASSLELGDGTSGNTIYF.